Below, 23 T cell receptor beta chains from the same sample are listed, as sequenced in a study of PD-1 blockade in classical Hodgkin lymphoma. Every patient experienced relapse after autologous stem cell transplantation, and brentuximab vedotin exposure varied. Profiled with immunoSEQ multiplex PCR; TCRdb holds only in-frame clones, not every one. Of some 40,000 clones in the sample, approximately 69% were seen once. The sample here was peripheral blood mononuclear cells (PBMCs), taken before the second cycle of nivolumab. The receptors derive from a human donor with classical Hodgkin lymphoma.

This clone counts as medium-sized. The gene calls are TRBV2 and TRBJ2-1; D not resolved. V dropped 5 bases and J dropped 2 bases, with 1 base sitting between them. Germline CDR1 reads SNHLY; CDR2 reads FYNNEI. This CDR3 spans 11 amino acids. This CDR3 is CASSPYNEQFF. CDR3 in DNA: TGTGCCAGCAGTCCCTACAATGAGCAGTTCTTC.

This rearrangement joins TRBV5-6 to TRBJ1-2; D is possibly TRBD1 (6 bases). The ends were cut back, 5 bases at V and 6 bases at J, with 17 bases in the middle. There are 14 residues in the CDR3. Germline CDR1 and CDR2: SGHDT and YYEEEE. CDR3 bases: TGTGCCAGCAGTTCCCACCGGGGGCGGGATGGCTACACCTTC. Translation: CASSSHRGRDGYTF.

The chain combines TRBV4-1 with TRBJ2-1, with D maybe TRBD2 (6 bases). V gave up 0 bases and J gave up 4 bases, with 10 bases separating them. The CDR3 totals 15 residues. The V gene's germline CDR1 is MGHRA and CDR2 YSYEKL. The CDR3 loop is CASSQERGTYNEQFF. The CDR3, as DNA: TGCGCCAGCAGCCAAGAGCGGGGTACTTACAATGAGCAGTTCTTC.

A few counts support this clone. V gene TRBV25-1 combines with J gene TRBJ1-6; 7 bases are a match to TRBD1. There are 14 residues in the CDR3. Germline V gene sequence: CDR1 MGHDK, CDR2 SYGVNS. The J segment lost 9 bases and the V segment lost 6 bases, leaving 8 bases of the junction unmatched. The CDR3 spells CASRGTGEGSPLHF. In DNA, the CDR3 is TGTGCCAGCAGGGGAACAGGGGAGGGTTCACCCCTCCACTTT. Full variable domain (rest looked up from reference TRBV25-1 and TRBJ1-6): EADIYQTPRYLVIGTGKKITLECSQTMGHDKMYWYQQDPGMELHLIHYSYGVNSTEKGDLSSESTVSRIRTEHFPLTLESARPSHTSQYLCASRGTGEGSPLHFGNGTRLTVT.

The chain joins TRBV10-3 to TRBJ2-2; TRBD1 aligns across 8 bases. Trimming cost V 2 bases and J 1 base; bases outside gene matches: 6. This CDR3 has 17 residues. The germline CDR1 and CDR2 sequences are ENHRY and SYGVKD. As DNA, the CDR3 is TGTGCCATCAGTGAGAGGGGACAGGCGATGAACACCGGGGAGCTGTTTTTT. It is translated as CAISERGQAMNTGELFF.

V usage is TRBV7-2 and J usage is TRBJ1-3; no definite D call. This CDR3 comprises 12 residues. The V end lost 5 bases, the J end lost 11 bases, and 13 bases lay between the germline ends. Germline lookup yields CDR1 SGHTA and CDR2 FQGNSA. The CDR3 DNA is TGTGCCAGCAGCCGAGAGACACGAGCCATATATTTT. Its translation is CASSRETRAIYF.

The V and J genes are TRBV7-2 and TRBJ2-1; D is uncertain. Between the trimmed V and J ends, which lost 4 bases and 0 bases, there was a span of 7 bases. This CDR3 contains 14 residues. CDR1 is SGHTA and CDR2 is FQGNSA in the germline V gene. The CDR3 here is CASSSRSSYNEQFF. In nucleotides, the CDR3 is TGTGCCAGCAGCTCCCGGAGCTCCTACAATGAGCAGTTCTTC.

The rearrangement uses TRBV2 and TRBJ2-1; 7 bases fit TRBD1. J was trimmed by 3 bases and V by 7 bases; bases with no gene match: 6. This CDR3 is built from 14 residues. Germline CDR1 reads SNHLY; CDR2 reads FYNNEI. CDR3 coding DNA: TGTGCCAGCATTTGGCAGGGGGTCTACAATGAGCAGTTCTTC. Protein product: CASIWQGVYNEQFF.

This clone came up a few times. The J gene is TRBJ1-5, the V gene TRBV2; the D gene is possibly TRBD1 (5 bases). The V gene lost 8 bases and the J gene lost 3 bases, with 14 bases spanning the gap. There are 14 residues in the CDR3. Germline V gene lookup returns CDR1 SNHLY and CDR2 FYNNEI. CDR3 bases: TGTGCCAGCGTCCATGGACACTACAATCAGCCCCAGCATTTT. Translated, it gives CASVHGHYNQPQHF. Filled out from reference TRBV2 and TRBJ1-5, the complete variable domain reads EPEVTQTPSHQVTQMGQEVILRCVPISNHLYFYWYRQILGQKVEFLVSFYNNEISEKSEIFDDQFSVERPDGSNFTLKIRSTKLEDSAMYFCASVHGHYNQPQHFGDGTRLSIL.

In DNA form, the CDR3 reads TGCGCCAGCAGCTTGGAACTAGCGGGAGTATCCGAGCAGTACTTC. Its translation is CASSLELAGVSEQYF. This chain links TRBV5-1 with TRBJ2-7; 11 bases fit TRBD2. Germline V gives CDR1 SGHRS, CDR2 YFSETQ. The J segment lost 6 bases and the V segment lost 0 bases, leaving 5 bases of the junction unmatched. The CDR3 covers 15 residues.

The chain employs TRBV7-9 and TRBJ2-5, with TRBD2 matching 9 bases. CDR1 and CDR2 from the germline V gene are SEHNR and FQNEAQ (reference sequence). CDR3 length: 17 amino acids. V trimming: 5 bases; J trimming: 4 bases; junction bases outside the gene matches: 14. As DNA, the CDR3 is TGTGCCAGCAGCCCCCCGGGACTAGCCCCTGTGGGAGAGACCCAGTACTTC. Translating gives CASSPPGLAPVGETQYF.

The J gene is TRBJ2-3, the V gene TRBV9; D uncertain. This CDR3 contains 13 residues. Germline assignment: CDR1 SGDLS and CDR2 YYNGEE. Between the trimmed V and J ends, which lost 3 bases and 4 bases, there was a span of 9 bases. The CDR3 protein is CASSASTPDTQYF. CDR3 coding DNA: TGTGCCAGCAGCGCAAGCACCCCAGATACGCAGTATTTT.

The gene calls are TRBV13 and TRBJ1-1; a weak D match, TRBD1 (5 bases). The V end lost 5 bases, the J end lost 8 bases, and 15 bases lay between the germline ends. Looked up from germline, CDR1 is PRHDT and CDR2 is FYEKMQ (reference sequence). The CDR3 consists of 13 residues. The CDR3 bases are TGTGCCAGCAGCCTTCTTCTCGGGGGGGAAGCTTTCTTT. Protein sequence: CASSLLLGGEAFF. The variable domain in full, with the rest retrieved from reference TRBV13 and TRBJ1-1, is AAGVIQSPRHLIKEKRETATLKCYPIPRHDTVYWYQQGPGQDPQFLISFYEKMQSDKGSIPDRFSAQQFSDYHSELNMSSLELGDSALYFCASSLLLGGEAFFGQGTRLTVV.

J is TRBJ2-5 and V is TRBV7-2; no reliable D call. In germline, CDR1 is SGHTA, CDR2 FQGNSA. V was pared by 1 base and J by 6 bases, with 3 bases between. The CDR3 loop spans 11 amino acids. CDR3 DNA: TGTGCCAGCAGCTTAGAACAGACCCAGTACTTC. Residues: CASSLEQTQYF.

The rearrangement joins TRBV28 to TRBJ1-5, with unresolved D. Germline values: CDR1 MDHEN, CDR2 SYDVKM. CDR3 length: 13 residues. Trimming took off 3 bases at V and 5 bases at J, with 8 bases between the two ends. CDR3 protein: CASSFSRDQPQHF. CDR3 bases: TGTGCCAGCAGTTTCTCTAGAGATCAGCCCCAGCATTTT.

This clone was detected only once. The rearrangement uses TRBV5-5 and TRBJ1-1, with a tentative D call TRBD1 (5 bases). Germline V gene data show CDR1 as SGHKS and CDR2 as YYEKEE (reference sequence). V was pared by 4 bases and J by 6 bases, with 16 bases between. The length of the CDR3 is 14 residues. As DNA, the CDR3 is TGTGCCAGCAGCATAAGGGACCGCTCCTCTGAAGCTTTCTTT. Translating it yields CASSIRDRSSEAFF.

The chain is built from TRBV9 and TRBJ2-3; a possible D gene is TRBD1 (6 bases). Trimming removed 0 bases at V and 6 bases at J, with 17 bases between. CDR3 size: 16 residues. CDR1 and CDR2 (germline): SGDLS, YYNGEE. This CDR3 is CASSVGPATGIDTQYF. DNA of the CDR3: TGTGCCAGCAGCGTAGGCCCCGCTACAGGGATCGATACGCAGTATTTT.

The CDR3 spells CASSIRDGSYEQYF. CDR3 nucleotides: TGTGCCAGTAGTATCCGGGACGGCAGCTACGAGCAGTACTTC. The chain is built from TRBV19 and TRBJ2-7; D may correspond to TRBD1 or TRBD2 (5 bases each). V lost 3 bases and J lost 3, with 12 bases in between. CDR3 length: 14 amino acids. CDR1 and CDR2 from the germline V gene are LNHDA and SQIVND (reference sequence).

The chain is built from TRBV19 and TRBJ1-5, with 10 bases matching TRBD1. CDR3 length: 12 amino acids. Per germline, CDR1 LNHDA and CDR2 SQIVND (reference sequence). The V segment lost 5 bases and the J segment 10 bases; nucleotides outside the gene matches: 2. DNA for the CDR3: TGTGCCAGTAGTCGGGACAGGGGCCCCCAGCATTTT. Its translation: CASSRDRGPQHF.

The V call is TRBV6-5, the J call TRBJ2-7; 7 bases match TRBD2. Germline V gives CDR1 MNHEY, CDR2 SVGAGI. The CDR3 is made up of 14 amino acids. V lost 6 bases to trimming and J lost 2 bases; unmatched junction nucleotides: 7. CDR3 nucleotides: TGTGCCAGCAGCCCAGCCCTAGCGGCCTACGAGCAGTACTTC. This encodes CASSPALAAYEQYF.

The chain is built from TRBV5-1 and TRBJ1-1, with 9 bases identical to TRBD1. The CDR3 loop spans 15 amino acids. The J segment lost 1 base and the V segment lost 2 bases, leaving 3 bases of the junction unmatched. Germline V lookup: CDR1 SGHRS, CDR2 YFSETQ. The CDR3, as DNA: TGCGCCAGCAGCTTACAGGGGGCCGCGAACACTGAAGCTTTCTTT. It encodes CASSLQGAANTEAFF.

This clone qualifies as medium-sized. This chain joins TRBV19 and TRBJ2-7, with 12 bases fitting TRBD2. V dropped 5 bases and J dropped 2; count of bases not matched to a gene: 4. In germline, CDR1 is LNHDA, CDR2 SQIVND (reference sequence). There are 15 residues in the CDR3. In nucleotides, the CDR3 is TGTGCCAGTAGTGCCCTAGCGGGAGGGCCCTACGAGCAGTACTTC. It encodes CASSALAGGPYEQYF. The whole variable domain, remainder taken from reference TRBV19 and TRBJ2-7, is DGGITQSPKYLFRKEGQNVTLSCEQNLNHDAMYWYRQDPGQGLRLIYYSQIVNDFQKGDIAEGYSVSREKKESFPLTVTSAQKNPTAFYLCASSALAGGPYEQYFGPGTRLTVT.

This clone was found a few times. The genes are TRBV5-5 and TRBJ1-1; D not resolved. The germline V and J ends were trimmed by 0 bases and 7 bases, with 7 bases remaining between them. Germline V gives CDR1 SGHKS, CDR2 YYEKEE (reference sequence). This CDR3 comprises 12 residues. The CDR3 loop is CASSLVRNEAFF. CDR3 coding DNA: TGTGCCAGCAGCTTGGTTCGGAATGAAGCTTTCTTT. Looking up the rest from reference TRBV5-5 and TRBJ1-1 gives the full variable domain: DAGVTQSPTHLIKTRGQQVTLRCSPISGHKSVSWYQQVLGQGPQFIFQYYEKEERGRGNFPDRFSARQFPNYSSELNVNALLLGDSALYLCASSLVRNEAFFGQGTRLTVV.